This is a list of T cell receptor beta chains from one sample in a study of T-cell reconstitution after alpha-beta-depleted transplantation in children. TCRdb called the PCR reads again in MiXCR, with one record for every CDR3 protein. The repertoire includes 6,500 or so distinct CDR3 sequences, roughly 5% of them detected once, and roughly 25% sits in the top ten. The sample here was PBMCs, mostly from graft donor cells, taken 180 days after TCRalphabeta/CD19-depleted stem cell transplant. The origin of the receptors is a child younger than two who had a stem cell transplant for acute myeloid leukemia, so the T cells may come from the graft donor. Both conserved end residues are part of each CDR3. D genes are given only for firm matches. For some rows the clone size is stated as once, few or many, or as a class when expanded; others skip it.

14,TRBV5-1,TRBD1,TRBJ1-6,many,TGCGCCAGCAGCAAGGGACAGGGAAATTCACCCCTCCACTTT,CASSKGQGNSPLHF
20,TRBV5-1,TRBD2,TRBJ2-1,many,TGCGCCAGCCAGATGGGACTAGCGGGAAATTGGGAACTTTCCTACAATGAGCAGTTCTTC,CASQMGLAGNWELSYNEQFF
16,TRBV19,TRBD2,TRBJ2-5,many,TGTGCCAGTAGTATTGGGACTAGCGGGAGGCAGGAGACCCAGTACTTC,CASSIGTSGRQETQYF
15,TRBV2,TRBD2,TRBJ2-2,many,TGTGCCAGCAGTGAACTAGCGGGAGGCCCCGGGGAGCTGTTTTTT,CASSELAGGPGELFF
14,TRBV9,TRBD1,TRBJ2-7,medium-sized,TGTGCCAGCAGCGGGACAGGTACATCCTACGAGCAGTACTTC,CASSGTGTSYEQYF
14,TRBV28,.,TRBJ2-7,medium-sized,TGTGCCAGCAGTATCCTAGCAGAACTTTACGAGCAGTACTTC,CASSILAELYEQYF
15,TRBV4-1,.,TRBJ2-7,many,TGCGCCAGCAGCCAGGATATAAACAGGGTCCGCGAGCAGTACTTC,CASSQDINRVREQYF
18,TRBV5-1,TRBD2,TRBJ2-2,many,TGCGCCAGCAGCTTGGCCGCTAGCGGGAGGAGGTACACCGGGGAGCTGTTTTTT,CASSLAASGRRYTGELFF
14,TRBV5-8,TRBD2,TRBJ2-5,many,TGTGCCAGCAGCTTGGGCGGGAGAAGAGAGACCCAGTACTTC,CASSLGGRRETQYF
13,TRBV5-1,.,TRBJ1-2,many,TGCGCCAGCAGCTTGGCCAGCGGGTATGGCTACACCTTC,CASSLASGYGYTF
14,TRBV7-9,.,TRBJ2-3,many,TGTGCCAGCAGCTTAGAGAGGAGCACAGATACGCAGTATTTT,CASSLERSTDTQYF
14,TRBV5-8,TRBD1,TRBJ1-1,many,TGTGCCAGCAGCTTCAGGGGGAGGAGCACTGAAGCTTTCTTT,CASSFRGRSTEAFF
16,TRBV28,.,TRBJ2-5,many,TGTGCCAGCGTCTCCTTAGACCCCCGTCGGTGGGAGACCCAGTACTTC,CASVSLDPRRWETQYF
14,TRBV11-3,.,TRBJ2-7,many,TGTGCCAGCAGCGTCGGCAGGGGCTCCTACGAGCAGTACTTC,CASSVGRGSYEQYF
14,TRBV12-3/TRBV12-4,.,TRBJ2-1,many,TGTGCCAGCCCGAGAGATAGCAGAAACAATGAGCAGTTCTTC,CASPRDSRNNEQFF
16,TRBV3-1,.,TRBJ2-1,many,TGTGCCAGCAGCCAAGATACTGGTAGCGGCTACAATGAGCAGTTCTTC,CASSQDTGSGYNEQFF
12,TRBV18,.,TRBJ2-7,medium-sized,TGTGCCAGCTCGCCCGACGGCTACGAGCAGTACTTC,CASSPDGYEQYF
19,TRBV4-1,.,TRBJ1-4,many,TGCGCCAGCAGCCAAGCGCCCTACGGAGGACAGTCTCGAGATGAAAAACTGTTTTTT,CASSQAPYGGQSRDEKLFF
12,TRBV15,.,TRBJ2-7,many,TGTGCCACCAGCAGAGTTCAAGGACGGGAGTACTTC,CATSRVQGREYF
17,TRBV7-9,TRBD2,TRBJ2-3,many,TGTGCCAGCAGCTTAGTCTTGAGCGGGAGGGCATCAGATACGCAGTATTTT,CASSLVLSGRASDTQYF
12,TRBV6-6,TRBD1,TRBJ2-7,.,TGTGCCAGGGACAGGGGGCGTTACGAGCAGTACTTC,CARDRGRYEQYF
14,TRBV24-1,.,TRBJ2-7,many,TGTGCCACCAGTGATACCACTATCCCCTTCGAGCAGTACTTC,CATSDTTIPFEQYF
14,TRBV6-4,.,TRBJ1-1,medium-sized,TGTGCCAGCAGTGAACAAGGAGGGGGCACTGAAGCTTTCTTT,CASSEQGGGTEAFF
15,TRBV24-1,.,TRBJ2-5,many,TGTGCCACCAGTGACACAGACAGGCACCAAGAGACCCAGTACTTC,CATSDTDRHQETQYF
15,TRBV5-4,TRBD1,TRBJ1-3,many,TGTGCCAGCAGCCCCCAGACAGGGGACGGAAACACCATATATTTT,CASSPQTGDGNTIYF
13,TRBV12-3/TRBV12-4,.,TRBJ2-7,many,TGTGCCAGCATGCGTTGGGGCGGATACGAGCAGTACTTC,CASMRWGGYEQYF
16,TRBV4-3,TRBD2,TRBJ2-1,many,TGCGCCAGCAGCCGGACCGGGACTAGCGGGAGGGGGGAGCAGTTCTTC,CASSRTGTSGRGEQFF
14,TRBV28,TRBD2,TRBJ2-2,many,TGTGCCAGCAGTGGGCTAGCGGGCACCGGGGAGCTGTTTTTT,CASSGLAGTGELFF
13,TRBV28,TRBD1,TRBJ1-2,medium-sized,TGTGCCAGCAGCCTCAGGGGGTGGTATGGCTACACCTTC,CASSLRGWYGYTF
15,TRBV2,.,TRBJ1-5,many,TGTGCCAGCAGTGAACTAGCCGCCTTCGATCAGCCCCAGCATTTT,CASSELAAFDQPQHF
14,TRBV28,.,TRBJ1-2,many,TGTGCCAGCAGTTTCAGTGGGAGTAACTATGGCTACACCTTC,CASSFSGSNYGYTF
14,TRBV20-1,.,TRBJ2-3,many,TGCAGTGCTCCCGACCGTGGAATAACAGATACGCAGTATTTT,CSAPDRGITDTQYF
18,TRBV6-1,.,TRBJ1-3,many,TGTGCCAGCAGTGAAGCCGCATTCCTAACGGACCCTATATCGGCCATATATTTT,CASSEAAFLTDPISAIYF
17,TRBV18,.,TRBJ2-6,many,TGTGCCAGCTCACCAACGGTGCTGCGGGCCGGGGCCAACGTCCTGACTTTC,CASSPTVLRAGANVLTF
12,TRBV7-9,.,TRBJ2-3,few,TGTGCCAGCAGCAAAGACTATAATACGCAGTATTTT,CASSKDYNTQYF
13,TRBV7-7,.,TRBJ2-5,.,TGTGCCAGCAGCCCGCAAGTAGAAGGGACCCAGTACTTC,CASSPQVEGTQYF
14,TRBV12-3/TRBV12-4,.,TRBJ1-2,many,TGTGCCAGCAGTTTAATCCAGGGAAGATATGGCTACACCTTC,CASSLIQGRYGYTF
15,TRBV19,.,TRBJ2-7,many,TGTGCCAGTACCCAATGGGGGACTGGAGGGGACGAGCAGTACTTC,CASTQWGTGGDEQYF
15,TRBV3-1,TRBD2,TRBJ2-7,many,TGTGCCAGCAGCCAAGGAGCGGGAGGGCCTTACGAGCAGTACTTC,CASSQGAGGPYEQYF
14,TRBV6-2/TRBV6-3,.,TRBJ2-2,many,TGTGCCAGCAGCCGTACTAGTCACGGCGGGGAGCTGTTTTTT,CASSRTSHGGELFF
13,TRBV7-3,.,TRBJ2-6,medium-sized,TGTGCCAGCAGTTATTCTGGGGCCAACGTCCTGACTTTC,CASSYSGANVLTF
13,TRBV28,TRBD2,TRBJ2-1,many,TGTGTCACTTCGGGGGAGGGCCACTATGAGCAGTTCTTC,CVTSGEGHYEQFF
17,TRBV28,.,TRBJ2-7,many,TGTGCCAGCAGTACCTCAATCGGGACGACTATCTCCTACGAGCAGTACTTC,CASSTSIGTTISYEQYF
12,TRBV2,.,TRBJ1-2,many,TGTGCCAGCAGGTTAAGGGAGCAAGGCTACACCTTC,CASRLREQGYTF
11,TRBV2,.,TRBJ2-5,many,TGTGCCAGCAGTGCGGAAGAGACCCAGTACTTC,CASSAEETQYF
14,TRBV18,TRBD1,TRBJ1-1,many,TGTGCCAGCTCACAATCCCAGGGGGAGACTGAAGCTTTCTTT,CASSQSQGETEAFF
16,TRBV20-1,TRBD2,TRBJ2-5,many,TGCAGTGCTATAGGGACTAGCGGGAGGGCCCGGGAGACCCAGTACTTC,CSAIGTSGRARETQYF
12,TRBV7-8,.,TRBJ2-7,many,TGTGCCAGCAGCGCCCCAGGGACCGAGCAGTACTTC,CASSAPGTEQYF
16,TRBV12-3/TRBV12-4,.,TRBJ1-6,many,TGTGCCAGCAGTGCGACAGGTAGCTCCTATAATTCACCCCTCCACTTT,CASSATGSSYNSPLHF
13,TRBV2,.,TRBJ2-7,.,TGTGCCAGCAGTGTAAGACAGCTAAACGAGCAGTACTTC,CASSVRQLNEQYF
14,TRBV3-1,.,TRBJ1-1,many,TGTGCCAGCAGCCATGGAGGGATAGTCACTGAAGCTTTCTTT,CASSHGGIVTEAFF
14,TRBV4-3,TRBD1,TRBJ1-1,many,TGCGCCAGCAGCCAGGTGACAGGGGGAACTGAAGCTTTCTTT,CASSQVTGGTEAFF
11,TRBV30,.,TRBJ1-2,many,TGTGCCTGGAGTGGAACGGTTGGCTACACCTTC,CAWSGTVGYTF
17,TRBV7-2,.,TRBJ1-2,medium-sized,TGTGCCAGCAGCTCCACTCTAAACAGTAATTCTAACTATGGCTACACCTTC,CASSSTLNSNSNYGYTF
15,TRBV28,TRBD1,TRBJ2-7,medium-sized,TGTGCCAGCAGACGGCCGGGACAGGGGGCCTACGAGCAGTACTTC,CASRRPGQGAYEQYF
14,TRBV20-1,.,TRBJ2-3,medium-sized,TGCAGTGCTGTACGGGACCTAGGGCCAGATACGCAGTATTTT,CSAVRDLGPDTQYF
17,TRBV24-1,.,TRBJ2-2,medium-sized,TGTGCCACCAGTGATTTGCCTGGACAGGGAGGGCCCGGGGAGCTGTTTTTT,CATSDLPGQGGPGELFF
16,TRBV4-3,.,TRBJ1-6,many,TGCGCCAGCAGCCAAGAGAGGCAGAGGAAGGTTTCACCCCTCCACTTT,CASSQERQRKVSPLHF